The clone carrying this T cell receptor (beta chain) was counted ten times or more. This CDR3 comprises 13 residues. Germline-derived CDR1 and CDR2 are DFQATT and SNEGSKA (reference sequence). V was cut by 5 bases and J by 2 bases, with 12 bases left in between. Each CDR3 protein gets one entry after TCRdb re-called the RT-PCR reads with MiXCR. The sample records fewer than 800,000 distinct CDR3 sequences, around 14% being singletons. V usage is TRBV20-1 and J usage is TRBJ2-5; TRBD2 is a possible D gene (6 bases). The source of this sequence is a female donor in good health, serving as a healthy control. The sample consisted of memory CD4+ T cells from blood. The CDR3 bases are TGCAGTGCTTCGGCGGGGCTTCAAGAGACCCAGTACTTC. It yields the protein CSASAGLQETQYF.